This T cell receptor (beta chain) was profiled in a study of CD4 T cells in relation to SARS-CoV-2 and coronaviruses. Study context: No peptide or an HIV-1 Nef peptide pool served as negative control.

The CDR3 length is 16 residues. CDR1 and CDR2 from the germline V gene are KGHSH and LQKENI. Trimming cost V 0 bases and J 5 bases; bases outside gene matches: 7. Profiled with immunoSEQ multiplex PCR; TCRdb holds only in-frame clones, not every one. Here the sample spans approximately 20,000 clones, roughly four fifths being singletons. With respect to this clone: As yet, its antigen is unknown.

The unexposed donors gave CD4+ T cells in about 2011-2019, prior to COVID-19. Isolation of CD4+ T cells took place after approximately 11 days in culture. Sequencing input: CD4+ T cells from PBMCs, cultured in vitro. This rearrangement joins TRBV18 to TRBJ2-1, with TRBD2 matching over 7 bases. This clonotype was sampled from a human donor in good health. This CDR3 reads CASSPPVSGDDNEQFF. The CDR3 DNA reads TGTGCCAGCTCACCACCGGTAAGCGGGGACGACAATGAGCAGTTCTTC. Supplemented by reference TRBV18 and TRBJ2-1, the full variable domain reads NAGVMQNPRHLVRRRGQEARLRCSPMKGHSHVYWYRQLPEEGLKFMVYLQKENIIDESGMPKERFSAEFPKEGPSILRIQQVVRGDSAAYFCASSPPVSGDDNEQFFGPGTRLTVL.